Below are 28 T cell receptor beta chains sequenced from a single sample in a study of shared clonotypes between healthy human individuals. Sequencing was performed with immunoSEQ multiplex PCR; in TCRdb, only in-frame clones are kept and a portion is missing. The data hold roughly 2 million clones, with about 94% observed a single time. Cells designated naive CD8 were CD45RO-negative and were positively selected for CCR7, with terminally differentiated effector memory CD45RA+ cells excluded. Sequencing was performed on naive CD8+ T cells sorted from blood. These receptors were obtained from a man aged 18 to 29 in good health.

Only a few counts were recorded for this clone. The chain couples TRBV2 to TRBJ1-1; D is perhaps TRBD1 (5 bases). Trimming stripped 6 bases from V and 1 base from J, with 9 bases between. Germline V gene sequence: CDR1 SNHLY, CDR2 FYNNEI. The CDR3 totals 13 residues. The CDR3 DNA sequence: TGTGCCAGCAGACCCCAGGGGAACACTGAAGCTTTCTTT. As protein: CASRPQGNTEAFF.

This clone has just one count. J is TRBJ2-5 and V is TRBV5-1; D unclear. CDR3 length: 13 residues. Per the germline V gene, CDR1 is SGHRS and CDR2 is YFSETQ. V was clipped by 2 bases and J by 1 base, with 6 bases between them. CDR3 sequence (DNA): TGCGCCAGCAGCTTCTTTACCCAAGAGACCCAGTACTTC. As protein: CASSFFTQETQYF.

This chain connects TRBV11-2 to TRBJ2-7, with TRBD1 matching 8 bases. The CDR3 runs to 14 residues. Germline CDR1 reads SGHAT; CDR2 reads FQNNGV. After removal of 3 bases from V and 4 bases from J, the junction contained 5 bases not matched to a gene. CDR3 region: CASSFAGGPYEQYF. The CDR3 DNA is TGTGCCAGCAGCTTTGCAGGGGGCCCTTACGAGCAGTACTTC.

This clone was found once. The rearrangement uses TRBV29-1 and TRBJ2-7; 7 bases are shared with TRBD2. V trimming: 4 bases; J trimming: 0 bases; junction bases outside the gene matches: 3. This CDR3 comprises 13 residues. Germline V gives CDR1 SQVTM, CDR2 ANQGSEA. CDR3 coding DNA: TGCAGCGTTGGTCTAGCGGTCTCCTACGAGCAGTACTTC. This encodes CSVGLAVSYEQYF.

The V and J genes are TRBV9 and TRBJ2-7; 9 bases fit TRBD2. With 4 bases clipped from V and 3 bases from J, the junction kept 5 bases outside the gene matches. This CDR3 region has 14 residues. Germline lookup yields CDR1 SGDLS and CDR2 YYNGEE. In DNA, the CDR3 is TGTGCCAGCAGCCCTAGCGGGGACTTCTACGAGCAGTACTTC. As protein: CASSPSGDFYEQYF. The full variable domain, rest sourced from reference TRBV9 and TRBJ2-7, is DSGVTQTPKHLITATGQRVTLRCSPRSGDLSVYWYQQSLDQGLQFLIQYYNGEERAKGNILERFSAQQFPDLHSELNLSSLELGDSALYFCASSPSGDFYEQYFGPGTRLTVT.

This clone was counted once. The chain has TRBV27 and TRBJ2-7; no clear D gene. Germline CDR1 MNHEY, CDR2 SMNVEV (reference sequence). The CDR3 is made up of 13 amino acids. V gave up 5 bases and J gave up 2 bases, with 10 bases separating them. The CDR3 region is CASSPGSPYEQYF. The CDR3 DNA follows: TGTGCCAGCAGTCCCGGTAGCCCCTACGAGCAGTACTTC.

This clone was counted a single time. This sequence joins TRBV27 and TRBJ1-2; D is undetermined. Germline V gene sequence: CDR1 MNHEY, CDR2 SMNVEV (reference sequence). Trimming shortened V by 1 base and J by 6 bases, and 9 bases separated the two germline ends. The CDR3 is 13 residues long. In nucleotides, the CDR3 is TGTGCCAGCAGTTTATACTGGGGTGATGGCTACACCTTC. It yields the protein CASSLYWGDGYTF.

The V and J genes are TRBV18 and TRBJ2-7; 7 nucleotides match TRBD1. V gave up 3 bases and J gave up 7 bases; unmatched junction bases: 15. The CDR3 has 16 residues. Germline V gene sequence: CDR1 KGHSH, CDR2 LQKENI. CDR3 amino acids: CASSPVGQAPFREQYF. For the CDR3, the DNA is TGTGCCAGCTCACCGGTCGGACAGGCACCTTTTAGAGAGCAGTACTTC.

V gene TRBV7-8 combines with J gene TRBJ1-1; 8 positions match TRBD1. The CDR3 totals 16 residues. V trimming: 2 bases; J trimming: 7 bases; junction bases outside the gene matches: 12. Per the germline V gene, CDR1 is SGHVS and CDR2 is FQNEAQ. CDR3 nucleotide sequence: TGTGCCAGCAGCTTATATCTGCCAGGGGGCGAGATTGAAGCTTTCTTT. Its translation is CASSLYLPGGEIEAFF.

The V and J genes are TRBV13 and TRBJ2-3; 7 positions match TRBD2. CDR1 and CDR2 from the germline V gene are PRHDT and FYEKMQ (reference sequence). V was clipped by 7 bases and J by 5 bases; unmatched bases: 9. The CDR3 extends over 14 amino acids. For the CDR3, the DNA is TGTGCCAGCACCAGACTAGGGGAGGGAGATACGCAGTATTTT. Its translation is CASTRLGEGDTQYF.

A word on this clone: This CDR3 is also generated by other DNA sequences in the sample. The chain combines TRBV11-2 with TRBJ2-5, with D tentatively TRBD1 (6 bases). Germline assignment: CDR1 SGHAT and CDR2 FQNNGV. CDR3 size: 13 residues. V was trimmed by 5 bases and J by 5 bases, leaving 12 bases between them. The chain's CDR3 is CASSPSGGETQYF. CDR3 sequence (DNA): TGTGCCAGCAGCCCATCTGGGGGCGAGACCCAGTACTTC. Supplemented by reference TRBV11-2 and TRBJ2-5, the full variable domain reads EAGVAQSPRYKIIEKRQSVAFWCNPISGHATLYWYQQILGQGPKLLIQFQNNGVVDDSQLPKDRFSAERLKGVDSTLKIQPAKLEDSAVYLCASSPSGGETQYFGPGTRLLVL.

V usage is TRBV29-1 and J usage is TRBJ1-1; D gene uncertain. The CDR3 is made up of 11 amino acids. V was clipped by 8 bases and J by 1 base, with 8 bases between them. CDR1 is SQVTM, CDR2 ANQGSEA, per germline. The CDR3 bases are TGCAGCAGTACCCAGAACACTGAAGCTTTCTTT. This encodes CSSTQNTEAFF.

V and J are TRBV9 and TRBJ2-1; TRBD2 aligns across 7 bases. Germline CDR1 SGDLS, CDR2 YYNGEE. CDR3 length: 15 amino acids. With V trimmed by 1 base and J by 2 bases, 3 bases remained unmatched. Here the CDR3 DNA reads TGTGCCAGCAGCGTATACCTAGCGGCCTACAATGAGCAGTTCTTC. It translates to CASSVYLAAYNEQFF. Based on the CDR3 plus reference TRBV9 and TRBJ2-1, the full variable domain is DSGVTQTPKHLITATGQRVTLRCSPRSGDLSVYWYQQSLDQGLQFLIQYYNGEERAKGNILERFSAQQFPDLHSELNLSSLELGDSALYFCASSVYLAAYNEQFFGPGTRLTVL.

Remarks on this clone: Other DNA sequences in this specimen translate into the identical CDR3. The chain combines TRBV10-3 with TRBJ2-7, with D maybe TRBD2 (7 bases). The CDR3 length is 15 residues. The germline CDR1 and CDR2 sequences are ENHRY and SYGVKD. V lost 0 bases to trimming and J lost 0 bases, with 9 bases between them. CDR3 nucleotide sequence: TGTGCCATCAGTGAGTCTCGGGGGGCCTCCTACGAGCAGTACTTC. This translates into CAISESRGASYEQYF.

V usage is TRBV16 and J usage is TRBJ1-1; 9 bases are shared with TRBD1. CDR3 length: 15 residues. Germline V lookup: CDR1 KGHSY, CDR2 FQNENV. After removal of 5 bases from V and 3 bases from J, the junction contained 7 bases not matched to a gene. DNA of the CDR3: TGTGCCAGCAGCGCCTACAGGGGGCCCGACACTGAAGCTTTCTTT. It yields the protein CASSAYRGPDTEAFF.

The rearrangement links TRBV5-1 to TRBJ2-7; D is undetermined. Germline V CDR1 and CDR2: SGHRS, YFSETQ. The V and J ends lost 2 bases and 6 bases respectively, with 15 bases between them. The CDR3 sequence is 14 residues long. The CDR3 region is CASSFRDQYSEQYF. In DNA form, the CDR3 reads TGCGCCAGCAGCTTCAGAGATCAATACAGCGAGCAGTACTTC.

In regard to this clone: Other DNA sequences from this sample encode an identical CDR3 as well. The chain joins TRBV27 to TRBJ2-3, with a weak D call TRBD1 (6 bases). V gave up 3 bases and J gave up 3 bases, with 7 bases separating them. This CDR3 region has 13 residues. CDR1 MNHEY and CDR2 SMNVEV come from the germline V gene (reference sequence). CDR3 residues: CASSFQGTDTQYF. CDR3 sequence (DNA): TGTGCCAGCAGTTTTCAGGGGACAGATACGCAGTATTTT.

V and J are TRBV30 and TRBJ1-1; tentatively, D is TRBD1 (6 bases). Trimming removed 2 bases from V and 0 bases from J, with 10 bases in between. The CDR3 consists of 14 residues. CDR1 is GTSNPN, CDR2 SVGIG, per germline (reference sequence). In DNA form, the CDR3 reads TGTGCCTGGAGTCCAGGGGAGATGAACACTGAAGCTTTCTTT. It yields the protein CAWSPGEMNTEAFF.

This chain joins TRBV5-5 and TRBJ1-1, with D unclear. V lost 0 bases to trimming and J lost 1 base, with 7 bases between them. Germline values: CDR1 SGHKS, CDR2 YYEKEE (reference sequence). The CDR3 consists of 14 residues. The CDR3 nucleotides read TGTGCCAGCAGCTTGGCGGAAGGGAACACTGAAGCTTTCTTT. Encoded protein: CASSLAEGNTEAFF.

CDR3 bases: TGTGCCAGTAGTTCTGGGATTTTCTACGAGCAGTACTTC. Encoded protein: CASSSGIFYEQYF. This rearrangement joins TRBV19 to TRBJ2-7, with no clear D. The CDR3 runs 13 residues. V lost 5 bases and J lost 3, with 11 bases in between. Germline CDR1 LNHDA, CDR2 SQIVND (reference sequence).

The chain links TRBV4-3 to TRBJ2-5, with D unclear. The CDR3 contains 18 residues. CDR1 is LGHNA and CDR2 is YSLEER in the germline V gene. V was pared by 1 base and J by 1 base, with 19 bases between. The CDR3 loop is CASSQGPSVGPTQETQYF. For the CDR3, the DNA is TGCGCCAGCAGCCAAGGCCCGTCGGTTGGGCCCACCCAAGAGACCCAGTACTTC.

The chain couples TRBV6-5 to TRBJ2-7; tentatively, D is TRBD1 or TRBD2 (5 bases each). Trimming took off 6 bases at V and 0 bases at J, with 12 bases between the two ends. The CDR3 loop spans 14 amino acids. Germline CDR1 is MNHEY and CDR2 is SVGAGI. In DNA form, the CDR3 reads TGTGCCAGCAGCTTGTGGGGGAGCTCCTACGAGCAGTACTTC. It is translated as CASSLWGSSYEQYF.

This clone was seen more than once but under ten times. The chain carries TRBV13 and TRBJ1-5; 7 nucleotides match TRBD1. The CDR3 consists of 14 residues. V trimming: 4 bases; J trimming: 3 bases; junction bases outside the gene matches: 3. Looked up from germline, CDR1 is PRHDT and CDR2 is FYEKMQ (reference sequence). The DNA for the CDR3 is TGTGCCAGCAGCTCCGGACAGGCCAATCAGCCCCAGCATTTT. This gives the protein CASSSGQANQPQHF.

J is TRBJ1-1 and V is TRBV30; TRBD1 matches 7 bases. The germline gives CDR1 GTSNPN, CDR2 SVGIG (reference sequence). The CDR3 totals 13 residues. V trimming: 6 bases; J trimming: 2 bases; junction bases outside the gene matches: 6. The CDR3: CACSGQPNTEAFF. CDR3 nucleotide sequence: TGTGCCTGCTCGGGACAGCCTAACACTGAAGCTTTCTTT. The variable domain in full, with the rest retrieved from reference TRBV30 and TRBJ1-1, is SQTIHQWPATLVQPVGSPLSLECTVEGTSNPNLYWYRQAAGRGLQLLFYSVGIGQISSEVPQNLSASRPQDRQFILSSKKLLLSDSGFYLCACSGQPNTEAFFGQGTRLTVV.

In the case of this clone: The identical CDR3 is also encoded by other nucleotide sequences in the sample. This chain joins TRBV5-6 and TRBJ1-5; D is undetermined. V was shortened by 7 bases and J by 4 bases, with 12 bases between the two germline ends. Germline V gene data show CDR1 as SGHDT and CDR2 as YYEEEE. CDR3 length: 13 amino acids. This chain's CDR3 is CASSWGGNQPQHF. CDR3 nucleotide sequence: TGTGCCAGCTCCTGGGGTGGGAATCAGCCCCAGCATTTT.

V and J are TRBV10-3 and TRBJ1-1; 7 nucleotides align to TRBD1. Germline V CDR1 and CDR2: ENHRY, SYGVKD. Trimming took 6 bases from V and 2 from J; bases not matched to a gene: 6. The CDR3 has 14 residues. DNA for the CDR3: TGTGCCATCAGAGAACAGGGGTTTAACACTGAAGCTTTCTTT. Amino acid sequence: CAIREQGFNTEAFF.

In this sample, this clone turned up once. This sequence joins TRBV2 and TRBJ1-2, with D maybe TRBD1 (6 bases). Trimming removed 9 bases at V and 1 base at J, with 18 bases between. Germline V gene lookup returns CDR1 SNHLY and CDR2 FYNNEI. The CDR3 is made up of 15 amino acids. The CDR3 reads CARRPGTSLNYGYTF. The CDR3 DNA sequence: TGTGCCAGGAGACCCGGGACATCCCTTAACTATGGCTACACCTTC.

The chain is built from TRBV7-3 and TRBJ2-3, with TRBD2 matching over 8 bases. This CDR3 spans 16 amino acids. Trimming at V came to 4 bases and at J to 0 bases, leaving 6 bases not matched to a gene. Germline V CDR1 and CDR2: SGHTA, FQGTGA. In nucleotides, the CDR3 is TGTGCCAGCAGCTCCCCGGGACTAGGTAGCACAGATACGCAGTATTTT. Amino acid sequence: CASSSPGLGSTDTQYF.